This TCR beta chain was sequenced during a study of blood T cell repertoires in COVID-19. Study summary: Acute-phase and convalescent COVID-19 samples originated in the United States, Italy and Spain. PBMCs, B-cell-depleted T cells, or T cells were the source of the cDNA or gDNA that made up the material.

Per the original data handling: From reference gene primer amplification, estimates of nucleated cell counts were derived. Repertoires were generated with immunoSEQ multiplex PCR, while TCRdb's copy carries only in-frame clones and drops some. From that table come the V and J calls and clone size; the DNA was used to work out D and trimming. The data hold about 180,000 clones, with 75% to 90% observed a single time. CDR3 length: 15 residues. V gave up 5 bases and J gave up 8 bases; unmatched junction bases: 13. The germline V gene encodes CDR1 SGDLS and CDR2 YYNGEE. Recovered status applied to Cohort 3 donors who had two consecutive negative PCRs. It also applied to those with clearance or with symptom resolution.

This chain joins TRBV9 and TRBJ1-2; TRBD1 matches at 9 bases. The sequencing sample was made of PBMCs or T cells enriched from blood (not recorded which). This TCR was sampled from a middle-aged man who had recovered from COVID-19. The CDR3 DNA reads TGTGCCAGCAGTCAGGTCTCCCGGACAGGGGACGGCTACACCTTC. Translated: CASSQVSRTGDGYTF. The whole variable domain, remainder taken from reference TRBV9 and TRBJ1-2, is DSGVTQTPKHLITATGQRVTLRCSPRSGDLSVYWYQQSLDQGLQFLIQYYNGEERAKGNILERFSAQQFPDLHSELNLSSLELGDSALYFCASSQVSRTGDGYTFGSGTRLTVV.